This T cell receptor beta chain is drawn from a study of cytomegalovirus exposure and HLA in healthy donors. Points on this clone: What it recognizes is unknown.

Trimming took 4 bases from V and 4 from J; bases not matched to a gene: 8. The CDR3 extends over 15 amino acids. Germline-derived CDR1 and CDR2 are SGDLS and YYNGEE. With 60 Vbeta and 13 Jbeta primers, the PCR was carried out. The protocol was immunoSEQ multiplex PCR, while the TCRdb copy is restricted to in-frame clones and leaves out a portion. The sample has about 120,000 clones, more than 65% seen once. Points from the study as a whole: The Asian-associated ancestry cluster reportedly had fewer N-insertions than the approximately 630-donor mean in a later analysis.

The receptor was derived from a human donor in good health. Sequencing was performed on PBMCs. V is TRBV9 and J is TRBJ2-3; 8 bases match TRBD1. The CDR3 loop reads CASSPRTGPPDTQYF. DNA for the CDR3: TGTGCCAGCAGCCCCCGGACAGGGCCACCAGATACGCAGTATTTT.